This TCR beta chain emerged from a study of blood T cell repertoires in COVID-19 (dated by TCRdb to about 2020). For context, the study as a whole: Collaborator samples came from the United States, Italy and Spain and covered acute and convalescent phases of COVID-19. The prospective study material was composed of cDNA or gDNA derived from T cells, B-cell-depleted T cells, or PBMCs. Deeply sampled blood TCRbeta repertoires from subjects exposed to, actively infected with, or recovered from COVID-19 were included in the dataset. A freely available public database, intended as a resource for researchers studying the immune response to SARS-CoV-2, is where the repertoires were released. The samples were drawn from two sources: the first 160 participants of the ongoing ImmuneRACE study, and over 1,000 subjects contributed by 6 global collaborators. The sample metadata nearly always contained a de-identified subject ID, COVID-19 status, age in years and sex. Where available, HLA class I and class II types were obtained from metadata supplied by the sample provider rather than from assay-based typing. Beyond this particular receptor, the publication reports: The quantity of clinical and demographic metadata differed by source and by participant and was supplied without curation.

About this clone itself: The target of this receptor is not known. No clone much larger than this one lies a single base away; base qualities are absent. The same CDR3 also results from other DNA sequences found in this sample.

The germline V gene (reference sequence) specifies LNHDA as CDR1 and SQIVND as CDR2. V gives up 2 bases and J gives up 2 bases, and the segment between their germline ends measures 9 bases. The CDR3 contains 14 residues, cysteine and phenylalanine counted. The kept DNA is CDR3 alone, 42 bases in frame from the first base. Participants in the prospective study were enrolled through a virtual design, were aged roughly 18 to 100 years, and lived in roughly 24 United States geographic areas. To assign participants to cohorts, the prospective study relied on clinical history that participants themselves reported in a screening survey and a study questionnaire. For ImmuneRACE Cohort 3, a participant was defined as recovered based on two consecutive negative NP/OP PCR tests, clearance by a healthcare professional, or resolution of symptoms. Mobile phlebotomists in the prospective study collected whole blood, serum and a nasopharyngeal or oropharyngeal swab from every participant. Over a roughly 2-month period, participants in the prospective study had the option of providing additional blood draws and questionnaires. Prospective study blood samples were shipped either frozen or at room temperature before DNA extraction.

The immunoSEQ Assay, a bias-controlled multiplex PCR, was used to amplify TCRbeta CDR3 regions from genomic DNA. In the original analysis: The number of nucleated cells in each sample was estimated by amplification of reference gene primers within the assay. Sequence reads were collapsed and filtered to measure the absolute abundance of every unique TCRbeta CDR3 rearrangement. For each sample, productive Simpson clonality was calculated by taking the square root of Simpson's diversity index across productive rearrangements. TCRdb mirrors the immuneACCESS table, restricted to in-frame sequences. Some clones are absent from its copies; in checked studies, under half trace to an unresolved V gene, and the reason for the others is unknown. V and J calls plus clone size are reproduced from that table; the DNA served to infer D and trimming. The sample table lists about 350,000 clones, less than 90% of them with a count of one. Together, the top ten hold more than 0.8% of the sample.

The TCR was taken from a woman aged 30 to 39 who had recovered from COVID-19. The sample was PBMCs or T cells enriched from blood (not recorded which). Recombination joined TRBV19 with TRBJ1-1, with the D gene not clear enough to name. The CDR3 in this case is CASSIRGPNTEAFF. The DNA reads TGTGCCAGTAGTATAAGAGGGCCCAACACTGAAGCTTTCTTT.